The 30 T cell receptor beta chains reported below all come from one sample, sequenced in a study of cytomegalovirus exposure and HLA in healthy donors. The PCR used 60 Vbeta and 13 Jbeta primers. Method: immunoSEQ multiplex PCR; TCRdb's copy keeps in-frame clones and lacks some. The table records approximately 170,000 clones, around three quarters of them present only once. Sequenced: PBMCs. The receptors were gathered from a woman in her thirties in good health and CMV-seropositive.

This rearrangement joins TRBV27 to TRBJ2-5; a weak D match, TRBD2 (6 bases). Germline V CDR1 and CDR2: MNHEY, SMNVEV (reference sequence). V shed 10 bases and J shed 7 bases, with 22 bases lying between them. CDR3 length equals 14 residues. In DNA, the CDR3 is TGTGCCACCCTCGCAGGAGGAGGGTTAGGGACCCAGTACTTC. Translating gives CATLAGGGLGTQYF.

The CDR3 sequence is CASSRYLSGTYEQYF. The CDR3 DNA follows: TGTGCCAGCTCCCGCTATCTTAGCGGCACCTACGAGCAGTACTTC. The rearrangement joins TRBV2 to TRBJ2-7; TRBD2 is a possible D gene (6 bases). Germline-derived CDR1 and CDR2 are SNHLY and FYNNEI. The CDR3 is made up of 15 amino acids. Deletions cut 8 bases from V and 2 bases from J, with 19 bases between. The full variable domain, its missing parts supplied by reference TRBV2 and TRBJ2-7, is EPEVTQTPSHQVTQMGQEVILRCVPISNHLYFYWYRQILGQKVEFLVSFYNNEISEKSEIFDDQFSVERPDGSNFTLKIRSTKLEDSAMYFCASSRYLSGTYEQYFGPGTRLTVT.

This clone appeared a single time. The chain links TRBV20-1 to TRBJ2-7; D gene uncertain. Trimming took 4 bases from V and 2 from J, leaving 6 bases between them. CDR3 length equals 11 residues. CDR1 DFQATT and CDR2 SNEGSKA come from the germline V gene (reference sequence). The CDR3, as DNA: TGCAGTGCTACCATTGCCTACGAGCAGTACTTC. This translates into CSATIAYEQYF.

This clone was counted a single time. This chain uses TRBV5-1 with TRBJ2-5; TRBD2 matches 9 bases. The CDR3 contains 14 residues. Germline-derived CDR1 and CDR2 are SGHRS and YFSETQ. V shed 5 bases, J shed 5 bases, and the junction held 7 bases outside the gene matches. Here the CDR3 DNA reads TGCGCCAGCAGACGCGGGACTAGCATGGAGACCCAGTACTTC. This gives the protein CASRRGTSMETQYF.

The chain links TRBV6-6 to TRBJ1-1; perhaps TRBD1 as D (5 bases). Trimming pared 7 bases from V and 11 bases from J, leaving 17 bases between. Germline assignment: CDR1 MNHNY and CDR2 SVGAGI (reference sequence). This CDR3 comprises 12 residues. Here the CDR3 reads CASNGFSGGAFF. The CDR3, as DNA: TGTGCCAGCAATGGGTTTAGTGGGGGGGCTTTCTTT.

The rearrangement uses TRBV5-4 and TRBJ2-7; 7 bases match TRBD2. CDR3 length: 15 amino acids. Trimming cost V 0 bases and J 1 base; bases outside gene matches: 4. Germline V gives CDR1 SGHNT, CDR2 YYREEE (reference sequence). CDR3 protein: CASSLVVGGSYEQYF. The CDR3, as DNA: TGTGCCAGCAGCTTGGTAGTGGGAGGGTCCTACGAGCAGTACTTC.

The J gene is TRBJ1-5, the V gene TRBV27, with a weak D call TRBD1 (6 bases). The CDR3 is 13 amino acids. From germline, CDR1 is MNHEY and CDR2 SMNVEV (reference sequence). The V end lost 5 bases, the J end lost 8 bases, and 13 bases lay between the germline ends. CDR3 DNA: TGTGCCAGCAGTCGAGACAGGTTTGAGCCCCAGCATTTT. Amino acid sequence: CASSRDRFEPQHF.

The V gene is TRBV7-2, the J gene TRBJ2-7, with a weak D call TRBD2 (5 bases). V was pared by 4 bases and J by 2 bases, with 9 bases between. CDR3 size: 13 residues. From germline, CDR1 is SGHTA and CDR2 FQGNSA. CDR3 residues: CASSSGRAYEQYF. The CDR3 DNA is TGTGCCAGCAGCTCCGGGCGGGCCTACGAGCAGTACTTC.

The chain joins TRBV5-1 to TRBJ1-1; D is perhaps TRBD1 (6 bases). Trimming took 4 bases from V and 1 from J, leaving 11 bases between them. The CDR3 runs 14 residues. Germline CDR1 SGHRS, CDR2 YFSETQ. CDR3 in DNA: TGCGCCAGCAGCGTTGACAGGCCGAACACTGAAGCTTTCTTT. It translates to CASSVDRPNTEAFF.

The chain recombines TRBV5-4 with TRBJ1-1, with D unresolved. This CDR3 is built from 12 residues. Between the trimmed V and J ends, which lost 4 bases and 4 bases, there was a span of 8 bases. CDR1 is SGHNT, CDR2 YYREEE, per germline (reference sequence). The CDR3 spells CASSQAATEAFF. In DNA, the CDR3 is TGTGCCAGCAGCCAAGCGGCCACTGAAGCTTTCTTT.

This clone was found once. The chain carries TRBV5-1 and TRBJ1-2; 7 positions match TRBD1. J was trimmed by 8 bases and V by 3 bases; bases with no gene match: 10. Germline V CDR1 and CDR2: SGHRS, YFSETQ. This CDR3 comprises 14 residues. CDR3: CASSSGQAGGGYTF. DNA of the CDR3: TGCGCCAGCAGCTCCGGACAGGCGGGAGGGGGCTACACCTTC.

CDR3 in amino acids: CASSSMGTGDTQYF. The DNA of the CDR3 is TGTGCCAGCAGCTCGATGGGAACAGGGGATACGCAGTATTTT. The gene calls are TRBV7-2 and TRBJ2-3, with D possibly being TRBD1 (6 bases). Germline V gene lookup returns CDR1 SGHTA and CDR2 FQGNSA. This CDR3 spans 14 amino acids. The V gene lost 4 bases and the J gene lost 6 bases, with 14 bases spanning the gap.

The chain is built from TRBV7-2 and TRBJ1-6; maybe TRBD1 (5 bases). The CDR3 loop spans 16 amino acids. The germline V gene has CDR1 SGHTA and CDR2 FQGNSA. V gave up 0 bases and J gave up 7 bases, with 13 bases separating them. The CDR3 region has the DNA TGTGCCAGCAGCTTAGCGGGGGGGTGGGGGAATTCACCCCTCCACTTT. It specifies CASSLAGGWGNSPLHF.

The table lists this clone with a count of one. The CDR3 is CASSLETQGKTDTQYF. The CDR3 bases are TGTGCCAGCAGCTTAGAGACCCAGGGAAAGACAGATACGCAGTATTTT. The chain combines TRBV11-2 with TRBJ2-3; D is perhaps TRBD1 (5 bases). V was shortened by 0 bases and J by 3 bases, with 13 bases between the two germline ends. This CDR3 has 16 residues. Germline V gives CDR1 SGHAT, CDR2 FQNNGV.

The V gene is TRBV30, the J gene TRBJ2-1; the D gene is possibly TRBD1 (7 bases). Germline values: CDR1 GTSNPN, CDR2 SVGIG (reference sequence). V lost 2 bases, J lost 4 bases, and 12 bases lay in between. CDR3 length: 14 amino acids. CDR3 residues: CAWSKGAGYNEQFF. The CDR3 DNA sequence: TGTGCCTGGAGTAAGGGGGCGGGGTACAATGAGCAGTTCTTC.

The chain uses TRBV18 and TRBJ2-3, with D maybe TRBD1 (5 bases). Germline assignment: CDR1 KGHSH and CDR2 LQKENI. With 1 base removed from V and 3 bases from J, the gap between germline ends came to 14 bases. The CDR3 length is 16 residues. CDR3 coding DNA: TGTGCCAGCTCACCACACCCTGGGGCTTTGACAGATACGCAGTATTTT. Translated, it gives CASSPHPGALTDTQYF.

J is TRBJ1-2 and V is TRBV5-1, with 7 bases that match TRBD1. After removal of 0 bases from V and 6 bases from J, the junction contained 5 bases not matched to a gene. Germline loops: CDR1 SGHRS, CDR2 YFSETQ. The CDR3 is 14 residues long. The CDR3 spells CASSLGGTDHGYTF. The CDR3 DNA reads TGCGCCAGCAGCTTGGGCGGGACAGATCATGGCTACACCTTC.

The chain employs TRBV30 and TRBJ2-3, with 7 bases that match TRBD2. The CDR3 runs 15 residues. With 2 bases clipped from V and 1 base from J, the junction kept 6 bases outside the gene matches. Germline-derived CDR1 and CDR2 are GTSNPN and SVGIG (reference sequence). Here the CDR3 reads CAWSPGGGGTDTQYF. CDR3 bases: TGTGCCTGGAGTCCTGGGGGAGGGGGCACAGATACGCAGTATTTT. The whole variable domain, remainder taken from reference TRBV30 and TRBJ2-3, is SQTIHQWPATLVQPVGSPLSLECTVEGTSNPNLYWYRQAAGRGLQLLFYSVGIGQISSEVPQNLSASRPQDRQFILSSKKLLLSDSGFYLCAWSPGGGGTDTQYFGPGTRLTVL.

The J gene is TRBJ2-1, the V gene TRBV28; D not certain. The CDR3 consists of 16 residues. V lost 0 bases and J 2 bases, leaving 11 bases between the germline ends. In germline, CDR1 is MDHEN, CDR2 SYDVKM. DNA of the CDR3: TGTGCCAGCAGTTTATGGGCATCGCAGGCCTACAATGAGCAGTTCTTC. Its translation: CASSLWASQAYNEQFF.

The chain carries TRBV2 and TRBJ1-1; D ambiguous. CDR1 is SNHLY and CDR2 is FYNNEI in the germline V gene. CDR3 length equals 17 residues. Trimming cost V 5 bases and J 0 bases, with 19 bases left between them. CDR3 sequence (DNA): TGTGCCAGCAGTCCGTACCAAGATATAACAATGAACACTGAAGCTTTCTTT. Translation gives CASSPYQDITMNTEAFF.

This clone occurred a few times. The chain uses TRBV16 and TRBJ2-2, with a weak D call TRBD1 (5 bases). The CDR3 runs 14 residues. V was trimmed by 1 base and J by 5 bases, leaving 8 bases between them. Germline CDR1 reads KGHSY; CDR2 reads FQNENV. The CDR3 region has the DNA TGTGCCAGCAGCCAATTCCAGGGAACCGGGGAGCTGTTTTTT. Encoded protein: CASSQFQGTGELFF.

The chain uses TRBV4-3 and TRBJ1-3; no firm D call. This CDR3 contains 13 residues. Germline values: CDR1 LGHNA, CDR2 YSLEER. V was shortened by 4 bases and J by 1 base, with 5 bases between the two germline ends. The CDR3 sequence is CASSPMSGNTIYF. The CDR3 DNA follows: TGCGCCAGCAGCCCCATGTCTGGAAACACCATATATTTT.

This chain links TRBV9 with TRBJ2-5; 16 nucleotides match TRBD2. CDR1 is SGDLS, CDR2 YYNGEE, per germline. Trimming took 2 bases from V and 4 from J; bases not matched to a gene: 2. The CDR3 consists of 16 residues. The CDR3 DNA reads as TGTGCCAGCAGCGTCGGGACTAGCGGGGGGGCAGAGACCCAGTACTTC. It encodes CASSVGTSGGAETQYF.

This clone came up many times. The chain carries TRBV2 and TRBJ2-7, with D perhaps TRBD2 (6 bases). The CDR3 contains 15 residues. V was pared by 6 bases and J by 0 bases, with 15 bases between. Germline CDR1 and CDR2: SNHLY and FYNNEI. This chain's CDR3 is CASRRDSHPSYEQYF. In nucleotides, the CDR3 is TGTGCCAGCAGACGGGACTCCCACCCCTCCTACGAGCAGTACTTC.

This chain joins TRBV2 and TRBJ1-4, with TRBD1 matching over 7 bases. Germline loops: CDR1 SNHLY, CDR2 FYNNEI. The V segment lost 9 bases and the J segment 8 bases; nucleotides outside the gene matches: 3. The CDR3 has 11 residues. CDR3 DNA: TGTGCCAGTACAGGGGAGGAAAAACTGTTTTTT. Translated, it gives CASTGEEKLFF. The full variable domain, completed using reference TRBV2 and TRBJ1-4, is EPEVTQTPSHQVTQMGQEVILRCVPISNHLYFYWYRQILGQKVEFLVSFYNNEISEKSEIFDDQFSVERPDGSNFTLKIRSTKLEDSAMYFCASTGEEKLFFGSGTQLSVL.

V gene TRBV6-6 combines with J gene TRBJ1-1; D may be TRBD1 (5 bases). Germline loops: CDR1 MNHNY, CDR2 SVGAGI (reference sequence). With 4 bases removed from V and 10 bases from J, the gap between germline ends came to 19 bases. This CDR3 has 14 residues. DNA for the CDR3: TGTGCCAGCAGTTGGGGCAGGGAGGTTTCCTCAGCTTTCTTT. Translating gives CASSWGREVSSAFF.

CDR3 loop: CAWNDREAGYTF. The CDR3 DNA follows: TGTGCCTGGAATGACAGGGAGGCTGGCTACACCTTC. The gene calls are TRBV30 and TRBJ1-2, with 7 bases matching TRBD1. With V trimmed by 4 bases and J by 7 bases, 6 bases remained unmatched. CDR1 is GTSNPN, CDR2 SVGIG, per germline (reference sequence). The CDR3 totals 12 residues.

The genes are TRBV6-6 and TRBJ1-2; unclear D gene. Germline V gives CDR1 MNHNY, CDR2 SVGAGI (reference sequence). The CDR3 is made up of 13 amino acids. Trimming cost V 6 bases and J 0 bases, with 8 bases left between them. CDR3 sequence (DNA): TGTGCCAGCAGCCCCCAGGCTAACTATGGCTACACCTTC. It translates to CASSPQANYGYTF.

The rearrangement uses TRBV29-1 and TRBJ2-5; 9 nucleotides agree with TRBD2. The J call may not be correct, given that the DNA end is closer to TRBJ2-7. The CDR3 is made up of 13 amino acids. Germline CDR1 SQVTM, CDR2 ANQGSEA. The CDR3 is CSVIMREGYEQYF. Here the CDR3 DNA reads TGCAGCGTTATAATGCGGGAGGGGTACGAGCAGTACTTC.

The chain links TRBV6-4 to TRBJ2-2, with TRBD1 matching over 9 bases. V was pared by 0 bases and J by 2 bases, with 1 base of the junction left unmatched. The CDR3 has 16 amino acids. Germline lookup yields CDR1 MRHNA and CDR2 SNTAGT. CDR3 sequence reads: CASSDSGQGNTGELFF. Written as DNA, the CDR3 is TGTGCCAGCAGTGACTCGGGACAGGGTAACACCGGGGAGCTGTTTTTT.